This T cell receptor beta chain appears in the sequencing data of a study of CD8 T cells in ankylosing spondylitis. General study findings and limits: In ankylosing spondylitis patients, matched synovial fluid reportedly showed significant enrichment of disease-linked clones. The disease-linked clones had a CD8+ phenotype and low blood frequencies. A motif of fewer than ten highly homologous TCR beta variants was seen as apparently characteristic of ankylosing spondylitis blood.

This clonotype came up many times. No antigen is known for it. CDR3 length equals 15 residues. V lost 4 bases, J lost 4 bases, and 16 bases lay in between. Germline-derived CDR1 and CDR2 are LGHDT and YNNKEL (reference sequence). Making use of molecular barcodes, quantitative 5'-RACE generated TCR beta libraries. TCRdb ran MiXCR on the 5' RACE reads and lists one entry per CDR3 protein. The repertoire holds some 200,000 distinct CDR3 sequences, with approximately 7.4% as singletons. The chain couples TRBV3-1 to TRBJ2-5; no clear D. The receptor was isolated from a male donor with ankylosing spondylitis. Sequenced material: blood, either unsorted or a sorted T cell fraction (not recorded which). The CDR3 DNA follows: TGTGCCAGCAGCCCGAGCCTCAGGAGCTTAGAGACCCAGTACTTC. Its protein product is CASSPSLRSLETQYF.